A selection of T cell receptor beta chains follows, all from one sample in a study of blood T cells in healthy people across ages. Each CDR3 protein gets one entry after TCRdb re-called the 5' RACE reads with MiXCR. The sample lists around 320,000 distinct CDR3 sequences; 25% to 30% were seen once. Specimen: blood. Receptor source: a woman in her sixties or seventies in good health. The conserved cysteine and the conserved F or W are not part of the CDR3 here. Fields, in order: CDR3 protein, V gene, D gene, J gene. A D gene is named only where the DNA matches it firmly.

CDR3aa: ASSLGDRPGGSYT
v_gene: TRBV28
d_gene: TRBD1
j_gene: TRBJ1-2

CDR3aa: ASSLSSGRSSYNEQF
v_gene: TRBV5-1
d_gene: TRBD2
j_gene: TRBJ2-1

CDR3aa: ASSFGIAKNIQY
v_gene: TRBV12-3/TRBV12-4
d_gene: NA
j_gene: TRBJ2-4

CDR3aa: ASSQGPSGTLWSYNEQF
v_gene: TRBV14
d_gene: TRBD2
j_gene: NA

CDR3aa: ASSSGTTANMNTEAF
v_gene: TRBV7-9
d_gene: NA
j_gene: TRBJ1-1

CDR3aa: ASSLVLGTRTGELF
v_gene: TRBV5-1
d_gene: NA
j_gene: TRBJ2-2

CDR3aa: ASLGPELRTAPNEKLF
v_gene: TRBV28
d_gene: NA
j_gene: TRBJ1-4

CDR3aa: SASLSGYEQY
v_gene: TRBV20-1
d_gene: NA
j_gene: TRBJ2-7

CDR3aa: ASSQVDGVETQY
v_gene: TRBV4-1
d_gene: NA
j_gene: TRBJ2-5

CDR3aa: ASSPTAGSSYEQY
v_gene: TRBV9
d_gene: NA
j_gene: TRBJ2-7

CDR3aa: ASNANYEQY
v_gene: TRBV2
d_gene: NA
j_gene: TRBJ2-7

CDR3aa: ASSAVIGEAEQF
v_gene: TRBV9
d_gene: NA
j_gene: TRBJ2-1

CDR3aa: ATRLRLATRETQY
v_gene: TRBV28
d_gene: TRBD2
j_gene: TRBJ2-5

CDR3aa: SARDRTAEQY
v_gene: TRBV20-1
d_gene: NA
j_gene: TRBJ2-7

CDR3aa: ASSFPSRDSMRNEQF
v_gene: TRBV7-8
d_gene: TRBD1
j_gene: TRBJ2-1

CDR3aa: ASSPASGIETQY
v_gene: TRBV7-2
d_gene: TRBD2
j_gene: TRBJ2-5

CDR3aa: SVQLSQGGNQPQH
v_gene: TRBV29-1
d_gene: TRBD1
j_gene: TRBJ1-5

CDR3aa: ASQEGHPNYEQY
v_gene: TRBV5-1
d_gene: NA
j_gene: TRBJ2-7

CDR3aa: ASSLREGANNEQF
v_gene: TRBV7-3
d_gene: NA
j_gene: NA

CDR3aa: ASSLQSYEQY
v_gene: TRBV7-2
d_gene: NA
j_gene: NA

CDR3aa: ASSLVPGGGEQY
v_gene: TRBV5-1
d_gene: NA
j_gene: TRBJ2-7

CDR3aa: SASDGSSYNEQF
v_gene: TRBV20-1
d_gene: NA
j_gene: TRBJ2-1

CDR3aa: SARRRDLHEGKLF
v_gene: TRBV20-1
d_gene: NA
j_gene: TRBJ1-4

CDR3aa: ASSSDRAGHGNEQF
v_gene: TRBV7-3
d_gene: TRBD1
j_gene: TRBJ2-1

CDR3aa: ASSWTGAGDQPQH
v_gene: TRBV7-9
d_gene: TRBD1
j_gene: TRBJ1-5

CDR3aa: ASSKENTGELF
v_gene: TRBV6-1
d_gene: NA
j_gene: TRBJ2-2

CDR3aa: ASNGRWDSREQY
v_gene: TRBV7-2
d_gene: TRBD1
j_gene: TRBJ2-7

CDR3aa: SASAGTSNTDTQY
v_gene: TRBV20-1
d_gene: NA
j_gene: TRBJ2-3

CDR3aa: ASQRDRVNSPLH
v_gene: TRBV11-2
d_gene: TRBD1
j_gene: TRBJ1-6

CDR3aa: ASSLGGTHTDTQY
v_gene: TRBV3-1
d_gene: TRBD1
j_gene: TRBJ2-3

CDR3aa: ASSLALVASGDNNEQF
v_gene: TRBV12-3/TRBV12-4
d_gene: TRBD2
j_gene: NA

CDR3aa: ASSFPEDTQY
v_gene: TRBV7-6
d_gene: NA
j_gene: TRBJ2-3

CDR3aa: ASSERIHTEAF
v_gene: TRBV6-1
d_gene: NA
j_gene: TRBJ1-1

CDR3aa: ASSITGYNEQF
v_gene: TRBV7-9
d_gene: NA
j_gene: TRBJ2-1

CDR3aa: SASRAEGITEAF
v_gene: TRBV20-1
d_gene: NA
j_gene: TRBJ1-1

CDR3aa: ASSQVGGLSNQPQH
v_gene: TRBV4-1
d_gene: NA
j_gene: TRBJ1-5

CDR3aa: ASSLVQGYSYEQY
v_gene: TRBV7-2
d_gene: NA
j_gene: TRBJ2-7

CDR3aa: ASSWASGSTGELF
v_gene: TRBV5-5
d_gene: TRBD2
j_gene: TRBJ2-2

CDR3aa: SVETVETQY
v_gene: TRBV29-1
d_gene: NA
j_gene: TRBJ2-5

CDR3aa: ASNGGQGLSDTQY
v_gene: TRBV10-1
d_gene: TRBD1
j_gene: TRBJ2-3

CDR3aa: ASIAPGSNTGELF
v_gene: TRBV6-1
d_gene: NA
j_gene: TRBJ2-2

CDR3aa: SVYIQRTDTQY
v_gene: TRBV20-1
d_gene: NA
j_gene: TRBJ2-3

CDR3aa: ASSLDTGSYGYT
v_gene: TRBV5-1
d_gene: NA
j_gene: TRBJ1-2

CDR3aa: ASSTGRETQY
v_gene: TRBV2
d_gene: NA
j_gene: TRBJ2-5

CDR3aa: ASSLGGAAKNIQY
v_gene: TRBV27
d_gene: NA
j_gene: TRBJ2-4

CDR3aa: ASSPAYGETQY
v_gene: TRBV27
d_gene: NA
j_gene: TRBJ2-5

CDR3aa: ASSDSGEGTQY
v_gene: TRBV2
d_gene: TRBD2
j_gene: TRBJ2-5

CDR3aa: SARQQQRSSSYEQY
v_gene: TRBV20-1
d_gene: NA
j_gene: TRBJ2-7

CDR3aa: SAPLVGNEQF
v_gene: TRBV20-1
d_gene: NA
j_gene: NA

CDR3aa: ASSDGMSTDTQY
v_gene: TRBV10-1
d_gene: NA
j_gene: TRBJ2-3

CDR3aa: ATSRDSGNQPQH
v_gene: TRBV15
d_gene: NA
j_gene: TRBJ1-5

CDR3aa: ASSQTDFSYNEQF
v_gene: TRBV28
d_gene: NA
j_gene: TRBJ2-1

CDR3aa: ASSSSLDRVQNQPQH
v_gene: TRBV28
d_gene: TRBD1
j_gene: TRBJ1-5

CDR3aa: ASRTGGEEKLF
v_gene: TRBV28
d_gene: TRBD1
j_gene: TRBJ1-4

CDR3aa: ASSPRDPYEQY
v_gene: TRBV3-1
d_gene: NA
j_gene: TRBJ2-7

CDR3aa: AISESASGALNEQF
v_gene: TRBV10-3
d_gene: TRBD2
j_gene: TRBJ2-1

CDR3aa: ASSPTSGKDNEQF
v_gene: TRBV7-2
d_gene: TRBD2
j_gene: NA

CDR3aa: ASSLQGGHEQF
v_gene: TRBV7-3
d_gene: NA
j_gene: TRBJ2-1

CDR3aa: ASSLQAGIQETQY
v_gene: TRBV7-2
d_gene: NA
j_gene: TRBJ2-5

CDR3aa: ASSLGGALADTQY
v_gene: TRBV27
d_gene: NA
j_gene: TRBJ2-3